This T cell receptor beta chain came from a study of human T cells and chemical hapten exposure. Turning to the study itself: There were per-sample TCR yield variations, arising mainly from small pooled library volume differences.

Findings and limits, study-wide: Versus controls, expanded TCRs had significantly more large CDR3 similarity clusters.

As for this clonotype: The antigen remains undetermined.

The CDR3 spans 15 residues. Germline loops: CDR1 MNHEY, CDR2 SVGAGI. V shed 5 bases and J 5 bases; nucleotides not matched to a gene: 6. Time point described: patch test 1, 2 weeks after DPC sensitization. Treatment here: therapeutic diphenylcyclopropenone sensitization with weekly scalp DPC. TCRdb re-analysed the RACE reads in MiXCR, keeping a single row per CDR3 protein. The table records roughly 200,000 distinct CDR3 sequences, 20% to 25% of them present only once. The TCR comes from a woman aged 45-65 years with alopecia areata. Some clones in this sample may be carry-over from other donors' samples. Specimen: whole blood, collected in connection with sensitization to the hapten diphenylcyclopropenone (DPC). This chain connects TRBV6-5 to TRBJ1-5, with TRBD1 matching over 10 bases. CDR3: CASSPGQGSYQPQHF. CDR3 bases: TGTGCCAGCAGTCCGGGACAGGGGTCATATCAGCCCCAGCATTTT.